The TCR beta chain under discussion was sequenced for a study of T cells after yellow fever vaccination. General study points: Researchers noted that a small share of clonotypes showed up in both CD4 and CD8 compartments.

This CDR3 has 17 residues. Germline V gene lookup returns CDR1 MGHRA and CDR2 YSYEKL. The germline V and J ends were trimmed by 0 bases and 1 base, with 13 bases remaining between them. This clonotype showed up just a few times. Antigen unknown. TCRdb ran MiXCR on the 5' RACE reads and lists one entry per CDR3 protein. The sample contains 450,000 to 650,000 distinct CDR3 sequences, roughly 14% of which appear only once. The TCR was taken from a man aged 30 to 39 who received the YFV17D yellow fever vaccine. Sequenced here: PBMCs, sampled on the day of the yellow fever booster vaccination. The chain has TRBV4-1 and TRBJ1-5; TRBD1 might be the D (6 bases). CDR3 amino acids: CASSQEGWGHSNQPQHF. In DNA form, the CDR3 reads TGCGCCAGCAGCCAAGAGGGTTGGGGACACAGCAATCAGCCCCAGCATTTT.